The TCR beta chain under discussion was sequenced for a study of control samples from healthy donors and cancer patients. The assay was immunoSEQ multiplex PCR, and TCRdb's table has in-frame clones only and misses some. The sample holds 150,000 or so clones; roughly nine tenths are singletons and the top ten take more than 6.5%. The CDR3 is made up of 14 amino acids. Trimming removed 5 bases from V and 5 bases from J; junction bases left unmatched: 6. CDR1 and CDR2 (germline): LNHDA, SQIVND (reference sequence). Specimen: blood. The chain employs TRBV19 and TRBJ1-2, with 9 positions matching TRBD1. This TCR came from a man aged 18 to 30 in good health. CDR3 region: CASSPGQGPYGYTF. In DNA form, the CDR3 reads TGTGCCAGTAGTCCCGGACAGGGGCCATATGGCTACACCTTC. Variable domain in full (rest from reference TRBV19 and TRBJ1-2): DGGITQSPKYLFRKEGQNVTLSCEQNLNHDAMYWYRQDPGQGLRLIYYSQIVNDFQKGDIAEGYSVSREKKESFPLTVTSAQKNPTAFYLCASSPGQGPYGYTFGSGTRLTVV.